These 3 T cell receptor beta chains originate from one sample sequenced in a study of blood T cell repertoires in COVID-19. The repertoire was sequenced with immunoSEQ multiplex PCR; TCRdb's copy has only in-frame clones and lacks some. This table holds roughly 160,000 clones, 80% to 90% found once. The sample consisted of peripheral blood. The receptors were gathered from a man aged 35 to 55 with acute or convalescent COVID-19.

V usage is TRBV23-1 and J usage is TRBJ1-1; the match to TRBD1 covers 9 bases. TRBV23-1 is an ORF; its function is uncertain. The CDR3 totals 15 residues. The J segment lost 5 bases and the V segment lost 4 bases, leaving 8 bases of the junction unmatched. CDR3 amino acids: CASSRKQGARTEAFF. In DNA form, the CDR3 reads TGCGCCAGCAGTCGGAAACAGGGGGCACGAACTGAAGCTTTCTTT.

The gene calls are TRBV7-9 and TRBJ2-1; 10 bases align to TRBD2. CDR3 length: 15 amino acids. J lost 6 bases, V lost 3 bases, and 5 bases had no gene match. The germline gives CDR1 SEHNR, CDR2 FQNEAQ (reference sequence). CDR3 amino acids: CASSFSGGPLNEQFF. As DNA, the CDR3 is TGTGCCAGCAGCTTTAGCGGGGGGCCCCTCAATGAGCAGTTCTTC.

In DNA form, the CDR3 reads TGTGCCAGCAGCTTGGGACTATCCCCCAATGAGCAGTTCTTC. Its protein is CASSLGLSPNEQFF. The chain recombines TRBV11-3 with TRBJ2-1; 7 bases are shared with TRBD2. Germline-derived CDR1 and CDR2 are SGHNT and YENEEA. CDR3 length: 14 amino acids. V lost 3 bases and J lost 6; bases outside the gene matches: 5. Drawing the rest from reference TRBV11-3 and TRBJ2-1, the complete variable domain is EAGVVQSPRYKIIEKKQPVAFWCNPISGHNTLYWYLQNLGQGPELLIRYENEEAVDDSQLPKDRFSAERLKGVDSTLKIQPAELGDSAVYLCASSLGLSPNEQFFGPGTRLTVL.